This TCR beta chain appears in the sequencing data of a study of blood T cell repertoires in COVID-19. This clone was recorded once. Assay: immunoSEQ multiplex PCR; the TCRdb copy retains only in-frame clones and omits some. The data contain some 25,000 clones, roughly 92% of them seen just once; the ten biggest clones take up 4% to 4.5%. The CDR3 is 13 amino acids. Per germline, CDR1 MDHEN and CDR2 SYDVKM. The trim removed 6 bases at V and 6 bases at J, leaving 5 bases unmatched. Sequenced input: peripheral blood. V and J are TRBV28 and TRBJ2-1, with TRBD1 matching 7 bases. The clonotype originates from a woman between 45 and 60 years old with active COVID-19. CDR3 amino acids: CASSPTGFNEQFF. DNA for the CDR3: TGTGCCAGCAGCCCGACAGGGTTCAATGAGCAGTTCTTC. The full variable domain, rest sourced from reference TRBV28 and TRBJ2-1, is DVKVTQSSRYLVKRTGEKVFLECVQDMDHENMFWYRQDPGLGLRLIYFSYDVKMKEKGDIPEGYSVSREKKERFSLILESASTNQTSMYLCASSPTGFNEQFFGPGTRLTVL.